Each of the 22 T cell receptor beta chains below was sequenced from the same sample in a study of blood T cell repertoires in COVID-19. Some clones are missing from TCRdb's copy, which holds only in-frame ones; the method was immunoSEQ multiplex PCR. This repertoire shows a few hundred thousand clones, 85% found once; its top ten account for 15% to 20%. Sequenced material: PBMCs or T cells enriched from blood (not recorded which). These receptor sequences come from a middle-aged man who had recovered from COVID-19.

This rearrangement joins TRBV24-1 to TRBJ2-7, with 7 bases identical to TRBD1. CDR3 length: 14 amino acids. After removal of 3 bases from V and 2 bases from J, the junction contained 3 bases not matched to a gene. The germline V gene has CDR1 KGHDR and CDR2 SFDVKD. The CDR3: CATSDTGQTYEQYF. The CDR3 DNA reads as TGTGCCACCAGTGATACGGGACAGACCTACGAGCAGTACTTC.

The rearrangement uses TRBV18 and TRBJ2-1; weak D call: TRBD1 (6 bases). Germline V CDR1 and CDR2: KGHSH, LQKENI. The CDR3 contains 14 residues. Trimming shortened V by 6 bases and J by 5 bases, and 14 bases separated the two germline ends. The CDR3 bases are TGTGCCAGCTCCTACGGGACACTAAACAATGAGCAGTTCTTC. Translating it yields CASSYGTLNNEQFF.

The chain is built from TRBV29-1 and TRBJ1-1; maybe TRBD1 (5 bases). This CDR3 spans 13 amino acids. The ends were cut back, 0 bases at V and 5 bases at J, with 10 bases in the middle. Germline CDR1 and CDR2: SQVTM and ANQGSEA. Here the CDR3 DNA reads TGCAGCGTTGAAGATCGCGGGGGAACTGAAGCTTTCTTT. Translating it yields CSVEDRGGTEAFF. Full variable domain (outside the CDR3, taken from reference TRBV29-1 and TRBJ1-1): SAVISQKPSRDICQRGTSLTIQCQVDSQVTMMFWYRQQPGQSLTLIATANQGSEATYESGFVIDKFPISRPNLTFSTLTVSNMSPEDSSIYLCSVEDRGGTEAFFGQGTRLTVV.

The chain links TRBV5-5 to TRBJ1-5; the D is unclear. The CDR3 is 15 residues long. CDR1 and CDR2 (germline): SGHKS, YYEKEE (reference sequence). With 4 bases removed from V and 6 bases from J, the gap between germline ends came to 17 bases. CDR3 sequence reads: CASSGSAGSRQPQHF. For the CDR3, the DNA is TGTGCCAGCAGCGGCTCGGCCGGGTCCCGTCAGCCCCAGCATTTT.

The CDR3 DNA sequence: TGTGCCAGCAGCGTATCCGCCAGCGGGAGGGCCGGTGAGCAGTTCTTC. It yields the protein CASSVSASGRAGEQFF. J is TRBJ2-1 and V is TRBV9, with 10 bases identical to TRBD2. The trim removed 1 base at V and 9 bases at J, leaving 10 bases unmatched. Germline assignment: CDR1 SGDLS and CDR2 YYNGEE. The CDR3 contains 16 residues.

This clone came up once. The chain carries TRBV4-2 and TRBJ1-2, with 9 bases lining up with TRBD1. CDR1 and CDR2 from the germline V gene are LGHNA and YNFKEQ. This CDR3 has 15 amino acids. V dropped 2 bases and J dropped 6; count of bases not matched to a gene: 7. The CDR3 is CASSQLGQGGNGYTF. DNA of the CDR3: TGTGCCAGCAGCCAACTGGGACAGGGAGGGAATGGCTACACCTTC.

The V gene is TRBV27, the J gene TRBJ2-7; 9 nucleotides match TRBD1. V lost 9 bases and J lost 0; bases outside the gene matches: 15. The germline V gene encodes CDR1 MNHEY and CDR2 SMNVEV (reference sequence). The CDR3 consists of 17 residues. The CDR3 spells CARAPGQGLGGSYEQYF. CDR3 in DNA: TGTGCCAGGGCTCCGGGACAGGGCCTAGGTGGCTCCTACGAGCAGTACTTC.

V and J are TRBV13 and TRBJ1-1, with D possibly TRBD1 on 5 matching bases. The CDR3 is made up of 11 amino acids. The V gene's germline CDR1 is PRHDT and CDR2 FYEKMQ (reference sequence). V lost 11 bases and J lost 6, with 13 bases in between. The CDR3 nucleotides read TGTGCCTCAGATACGGGGGCTGAAGCTTTCTTT. Translating it yields CASDTGAEAFF.

The V gene is TRBV28, the J gene TRBJ1-3, with a weak D call TRBD1 (6 bases). This CDR3 region has 11 residues. The V gene lost 5 bases and the J gene lost 8 bases, with 7 bases spanning the gap. CDR1 is MDHEN, CDR2 SYDVKM, per germline. This CDR3 is CASSQGHTIYF. As DNA, the CDR3 is TGTGCCAGCAGTCAGGGGCACACCATATATTTT.

The gene calls are TRBV23-1 and TRBJ1-5; TRBD1 matches at 8 bases. TRBV23-1 has ORF status, its function being uncertain. V dropped 8 bases and J dropped 0; count of bases not matched to a gene: 12. The CDR3 consists of 17 residues. The CDR3 DNA follows: TGCGCCAGCGGCAATCTTGGGACAGGTGATAGCAATCAGCCCCAGCATTTT. It encodes CASGNLGTGDSNQPQHF.

The chain has TRBV10-3 and TRBJ1-2; 8 bases fit TRBD1. J gave up 3 bases and V 0 bases, and 3 bases lay outside the gene matches. The CDR3 contains 15 residues. CDR1 is ENHRY and CDR2 is SYGVKD in the germline V gene. The CDR3 nucleotides read TGTGCCATCAGTGAGTCAGCAGGGGGCGACTATGGCTACACCTTC. Translated: CAISESAGGDYGYTF.

This clone is a singleton in its sample. The chain has TRBV5-1 and TRBJ2-7; the D is unclear. The CDR3 covers 12 residues. Germline V CDR1 and CDR2: SGHRS, YFSETQ. Trimming left V 1 base short and J 7 bases short, with 9 bases between. The CDR3 region is CASSLHPGEQYF. In DNA form, the CDR3 reads TGCGCCAGCAGCTTGCACCCAGGAGAGCAGTACTTC.

This clone was detected only a few times. The genes are TRBV3-1 (or the pseudogene TRBV3-2) and TRBJ1-2; D perhaps matches TRBD1 (5 bases). V dropped 1 base and J dropped 4 bases, with 10 bases sitting between them. Germline values: CDR1 LGHDT, CDR2 YNNKEL (reference sequence). The CDR3 covers 14 residues. The CDR3 DNA sequence: TGTGCCAGCAGCCAAGGGTCGGGGGGCTATGGCTACACCTTC. Its protein is CASSQGSGGYGYTF.

The J gene is TRBJ2-7, the V gene TRBV5-4, with D hard to call. The CDR3 is 16 residues long. Germline CDR1 SGHNT, CDR2 YYREEE (reference sequence). V dropped 4 bases and J dropped 0 bases, with 17 bases sitting between them. CDR3 residues: CASSRSQTSSSYEQYF. CDR3 nucleotides: TGTGCCAGCAGCCGCTCACAGACGTCGAGCTCCTACGAGCAGTACTTC.

The chain recombines TRBV27 with TRBJ1-5; 7 nucleotides align to TRBD1. Germline V gene sequence: CDR1 MNHEY, CDR2 SMNVEV (reference sequence). CDR3 length: 15 residues. V dropped 9 bases and J dropped 2; count of bases not matched to a gene: 10. The DNA for the CDR3 is TGTGCCAGTAGGGATACAGGGGTCGGCAATCAGCCCCAGCATTTT. Protein sequence: CASRDTGVGNQPQHF.

The V and J genes are TRBV11-2 and TRBJ1-1, with 9 positions matching TRBD1. Germline trimming cut 2 bases from V and 2 bases from J; bases unmatched to any gene: 9. The CDR3 extends over 17 amino acids. Per germline, CDR1 SGHAT and CDR2 FQNNGV. The CDR3 DNA follows: TGTGCCAGCAGCTTATCGGACAGGGGAAAAGAAAACACTGAAGCTTTCTTT. It translates to CASSLSDRGKENTEAFF.

In DNA form, the CDR3 reads TGTGCCAGCATGACAGCGATCAGCTCCTACGAGCAGTACTTC. It yields the protein CASMTAISSYEQYF. V and J are TRBV27 and TRBJ2-7, with D perhaps TRBD1 (5 bases). The V gene's germline CDR1 is MNHEY and CDR2 SMNVEV (reference sequence). This CDR3 is 14 amino acids long. V lost 7 bases and J lost 0, with 13 bases in between.

This chain joins TRBV19 and TRBJ1-2; no definite D call. There are 13 residues in the CDR3. The V gene lost 1 base and the J gene lost 8 bases, with 11 bases spanning the gap. Per the germline V gene, CDR1 is LNHDA and CDR2 is SQIVND (reference sequence). DNA for the CDR3: TGTGCCAGTAGTATAGGACGAGGTAGCGGCTACACCTTC. As protein: CASSIGRGSGYTF.

The chain links TRBV27 to TRBJ2-5; 8 bases line up with TRBD1. From germline, CDR1 is MNHEY and CDR2 SMNVEV (reference sequence). V lost 4 bases and J lost 5; bases outside the gene matches: 3. The CDR3 totals 13 residues. CDR3 protein: CASSWTGRETQYF. As DNA, the CDR3 is TGTGCCAGCAGTTGGACAGGGAGGGAGACCCAGTACTTC.

The chain combines TRBV5-1 with TRBJ1-1; 10 bases line up with TRBD1. Trimming cost V 4 bases and J 5 bases; bases outside gene matches: 8. The CDR3 is made up of 15 amino acids. The germline V gene has CDR1 SGHRS and CDR2 YFSETQ. The CDR3: CASSIRQGARTEAFF. In nucleotides, the CDR3 is TGCGCCAGCAGCATAAGACAGGGGGCGCGGACTGAAGCTTTCTTT. The full variable domain, rest sourced from reference TRBV5-1 and TRBJ1-1, is KAGVTQTPRYLIKTRGQQVTLSCSPISGHRSVSWYQQTPGQGLQFLFEYFSETQRNKGNFPGRFSGRQFSNSRSEMNVSTLELGDSALYLCASSIRQGARTEAFFGQGTRLTVV.

This chain joins TRBV5-6 and TRBJ2-3; possibly TRBD2 for D (6 bases). V gave up 4 bases and J gave up 1 base, with 19 bases separating them. The germline V gene has CDR1 SGHDT and CDR2 YYEEEE. The CDR3 runs to 17 residues. CDR3 DNA: TGTGCCAGCAGCCTTTTTCTGCGGGACTCCGGCACAGATACGCAGTATTTT. This translates into CASSLFLRDSGTDTQYF. Full variable domain (remainder filled in from reference TRBV5-6 and TRBJ2-3): DAGVTQSPTHLIKTRGQQVTLRCSPKSGHDTVSWYQQALGQGPQFIFQYYEEEERQRGNFPDRFSGHQFPNYSSELNVNALLLGDSALYLCASSLFLRDSGTDTQYFGPGTRLTVL.

The chain links TRBV4-1 to TRBJ2-1, with TRBD1 matching 9 bases. The trim removed 5 bases at V and 6 bases at J, leaving 2 bases unmatched. This CDR3 is 13 amino acids long. Looked up from germline, CDR1 is MGHRA and CDR2 is YSYEKL. The chain's CDR3 is CASSKTGGNEQFF. CDR3 DNA sequence: TGCGCCAGCAGCAAGACAGGGGGCAATGAGCAGTTCTTC.